This T cell receptor beta chain was identified during a study of identical twins (TCRdb year 2016). About the study as a whole: TCR alpha and beta repertoires from monozygotic twins, unrelated adults of various ages and cord blood were deep-sequenced to test whether fetal clonotypes persist. To rule out contamination, the twin experiments were replicated at different times with different library preparation protocols.

Beyond this particular receptor, the publication reports: Abundant cord blood beta clonotypes carried fewer insertions; young adult naive repertoires showed a weaker similar trend, while memory repertoires showed none. Compared with coincidental sharing between unrelated individuals, out-of-frame TCR alpha sequences shared between twins showed an excess of sequences with low generation probability. Because the same donors could not be followed over many years, the conclusions relied on cross-sectional statistical analysis. Excess twin sharing in beta out-of-frame sequences was weaker because fewer shared sequences lowered the signal-to-noise ratio. Zero-insertion analyses could be partly confounded by invariant T cells such as MAIT and iNKT, though diverse VJ usage argued against such confounding for most clonotypes. Recombination models systematically underestimated out-of-frame TCR alpha sharing in monozygotic twins but agreed with sharing between unrelated individuals.

Only healthy Caucasian donors were included. Its CDR3 holds 15 amino acids, cysteine through phenylalanine. CDR3 DNA is the only sequence kept; it has 45 bases, read in frame from the first base. Taken from the germline V gene, the CDR1 and CDR2 loops are MDHEN and SYDVKM. The germline ends are 14 bases apart after V is trimmed by 4 bases and J by 4 bases. Libraries were prepared through 5' RACE. Sequencing was performed on an Illumina HiSeq 2000. A universal primer binding site was introduced by template switching, and a unique molecular identifier was present in the final cDNA, enabling accurate counting of TCR cDNA molecules. First-strand cDNA for TCR alpha and beta chains was synthesized from specific primers in the conserved constant-segment region. Each cDNA library was double barcoded, with a SMART-Mk sample barcode plus Illumina barcodes, to control for contamination. TruSeq adapter sequences and Illumina sample barcodes were added in two successive PCR steps. The Illumina HiSeq platform was used with custom primers to sequence TCR alpha and beta cDNA libraries. The paper's data handling went like this. MiGEC was used to process raw reads and extract unique molecular identifiers, and MiXCR was used to find CDR3 positions. Recombination models were inferred per individual with the repgenHMM and IGoR tools using an EM algorithm. The tcR package in R was used for shared clonotype analysis, with sharing normalized by the product of cloneset sizes. To study raw recombination free of thymic and clonal selection effects, out-of-frame nonproductive sequences were analyzed. TCRdb redid the processing of the public reads, applying fastp at Q25 and MiXCR, and retained in-frame beta chains. When rows share a CDR3 protein, they turn into one entry using the most common DNA and genes. TCRdb, not the authors, supplied the V and J calls. The sample contains 1.5 million to 2 million distinct CDR3 sequences, around a third of them found a single time. The ten biggest clones cover around 0.25% of the sample.

Concerning this clonotype itself: Its antigen remains unidentified. It has no much larger one-base neighbor in the sample; base qualities were not kept.

The sequence came from a newborn girl in good health. This chain is built from TRBV28 and TRBJ1-5, with the D gene not clear enough to name. The specimen sequenced was cord blood. The nucleotide sequence is given as TGTGCCAGCAGTTACGGGGAGGGTTTAAATCAGCCCCAGCATTTT. Its translation is CASSYGEGLNQPQHF.